This record looks at one TCR beta chain sequence and its context. The sample comes from a study of blood T cell repertoires in COVID-19. The trim removed 5 bases at V and 1 base at J, leaving 7 bases unmatched. This CDR3 has 15 residues. Germline V lookup: CDR1 MNHEY, CDR2 SMNVEV (reference sequence). As originally analysed: Scientists estimated how many nucleated cells there were by amplifying reference gene primers. Generated by immunoSEQ multiplex PCR, the TCRdb table keeps only in-frame clones and is missing some. V and J calls and clone size follow that table, whereas D and trimming were derived from the DNA. The sample consists of some 100,000 clones, around nine tenths of them appearing once.

Sequencing was carried out using peripheral blood. The chain employs TRBV27 and TRBJ2-7; 8 bases fit TRBD1. The source of this sequence is an older man with acute or convalescent COVID-19. The CDR3 spells CASSTRQGSSYEQYF. The DNA of the CDR3 is TGTGCCAGCAGTACCCGACAGGGGTCATCCTACGAGCAGTACTTC.